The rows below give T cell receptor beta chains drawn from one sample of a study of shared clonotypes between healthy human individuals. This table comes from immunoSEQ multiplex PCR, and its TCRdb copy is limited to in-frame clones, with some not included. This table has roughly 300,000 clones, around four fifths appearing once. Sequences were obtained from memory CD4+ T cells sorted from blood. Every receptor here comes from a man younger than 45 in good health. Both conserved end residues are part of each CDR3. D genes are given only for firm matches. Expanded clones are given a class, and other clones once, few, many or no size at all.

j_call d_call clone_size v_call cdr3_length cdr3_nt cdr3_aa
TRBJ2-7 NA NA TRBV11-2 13 TGTGCCAGCAGCTATGAGGCATCCTACGAGCAGTACTTC CASSYEASYEQYF
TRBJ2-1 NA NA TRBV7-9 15 TGTGCCAGCAGCTATACAGGTTGGTCCTACAATGAGCAGTTCTTC CASSYTGWSYNEQFF
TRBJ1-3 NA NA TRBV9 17 TGTGCCAGCAGCACAACCCTGGTGGGGTCTCCCGGAAACACCATATATTTT CASSTTLVGSPGNTIYF
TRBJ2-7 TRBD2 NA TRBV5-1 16 TGCGCCAGCAGCTTGGGTCCTAGCGGGAGTCTTTACGAGCAGTACTTC CASSLGPSGSLYEQYF
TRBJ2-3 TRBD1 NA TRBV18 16 TGTGCCAGCTCCTTTGCGGACAGGGGATCTGCAGATACGCAGTATTTT CASSFADRGSADTQYF
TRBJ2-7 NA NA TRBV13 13 TGTGCCAGCACCCAGGGACTGACCTACGAGCAGTACTTC CASTQGLTYEQYF
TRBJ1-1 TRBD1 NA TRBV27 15 TGTGCCAGCAGTTTCAGTCAGGGGGTGGACACTGAAGCTTTCTTT CASSFSQGVDTEAFF
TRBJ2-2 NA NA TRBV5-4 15 TGTGCCAGCAGCTTGGGGACAGCTAACACCGGGGAGCTGTTTTTT CASSLGTANTGELFF
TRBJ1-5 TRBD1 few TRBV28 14 TGTGCCAGCAGTCCGACAGGGCTTAATCAGCCCCAGCATTTT CASSPTGLNQPQHF
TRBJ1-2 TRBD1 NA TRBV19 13 TGTGCCAGTAGATCGACAGGGCTAGGAAGATACACCTTC CASRSTGLGRYTF
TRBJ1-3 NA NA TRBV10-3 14 TGTGCCATCAGGCCGGGAGACTCTGGAAACACCATATATTTT CAIRPGDSGNTIYF
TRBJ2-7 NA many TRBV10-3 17 TGTGCCATCAGTGAGTCGAGGCAGGGACAAGGATCTTACGAGCAGTACTTC CAISESRQGQGSYEQYF
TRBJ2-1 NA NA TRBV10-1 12 TGCGCCAGCAGTTCAACAGGGACTGAGCAGTTCTTC CASSSTGTEQFF
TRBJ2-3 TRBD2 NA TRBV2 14 TGTGCCAGCGGGGGACTAGCGGGACCAGATACGCAGTATTTT CASGGLAGPDTQYF
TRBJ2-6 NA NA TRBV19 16 TGTGCCAGTAGTATAGTTCCGGGAGCCGGGGCCAACGTCCTGACTTTC CASSIVPGAGANVLTF
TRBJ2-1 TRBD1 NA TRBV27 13 TGTGCCAGCAGTTTGGACAGGTACAATGAGCAGTTCTTC CASSLDRYNEQFF
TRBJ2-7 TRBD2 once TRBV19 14 TGTGCCAGCGCCAGGCGGGAGGGGATATACGAGCAGTACTTC CASARREGIYEQYF
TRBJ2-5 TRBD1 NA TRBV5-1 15 TGCGCCAGCAGCTTTCGGGGGACAGGGGGAGAGACCCAGTACTTC CASSFRGTGGETQYF
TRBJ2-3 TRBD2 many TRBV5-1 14 TGCGCCAGCAGGGATACTAGCGGGACCGATACGCAGTATTTT CASRDTSGTDTQYF
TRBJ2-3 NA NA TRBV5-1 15 TGCGCCAGCAGCTTAAGGGGGGTTTTCACAGATACGCAGTATTTT CASSLRGVFTDTQYF
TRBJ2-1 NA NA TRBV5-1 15 TGCGCCAGCACCAAGATACCTGACTCCTACAATGAGCAGTTCTTC CASTKIPDSYNEQFF
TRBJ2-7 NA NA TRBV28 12 TGTGCCAGCAGTTTCATAGCGAGAGAGCAGTACTTC CASSFIAREQYF
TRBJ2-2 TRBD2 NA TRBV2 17 TGTGCCAGCAGTGAACCGAGACTAGCAATCCACACCGGGGAGCTGTTTTTT CASSEPRLAIHTGELFF
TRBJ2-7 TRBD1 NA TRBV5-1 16 TGCGCCAGCAGCGGGAAGACCGGGACAGGGCAGAGCGAGCAGTACTTC CASSGKTGTGQSEQYF
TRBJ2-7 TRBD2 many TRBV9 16 TGTGCCAGCAGCGTAGGGGGGAGCGGGGACCCGGGCGAGCAGTACTTC CASSVGGSGDPGEQYF
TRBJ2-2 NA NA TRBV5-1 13 TGCGCCAGCAGCTTGGTTCCCACCGGGGAGCTGTTTTTT CASSLVPTGELFF
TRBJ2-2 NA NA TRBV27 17 TGTGCCAGCATCCCCTTCGGGGGAAGGCCGAACACCGGGGAGCTGTTTTTT CASIPFGGRPNTGELFF
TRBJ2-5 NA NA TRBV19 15 TGTGCCAGTAGTATGGGTTTGACAGTCCAAGAGACCCAGTACTTC CASSMGLTVQETQYF
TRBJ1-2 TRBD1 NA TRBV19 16 TGTGCCAGTGCCATAAGCGGGACAGGGCTTAACTATGGCTACACCTTC CASAISGTGLNYGYTF
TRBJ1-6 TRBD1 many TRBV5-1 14 TGCGCCAGCAGCCCAGGGACAGGGACTTCACCCCTCCACTTT CASSPGTGTSPLHF
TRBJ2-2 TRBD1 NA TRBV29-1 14 TGCAGCGTTGAAAGGGGACAGGGGTCCGGGGAGCTGTTTTTT CSVERGQGSGELFF
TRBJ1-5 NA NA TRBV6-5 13 TGTGCCAGCAGTCCCCTCTGGGGGCAGCCCCAGCATTTT CASSPLWGQPQHF
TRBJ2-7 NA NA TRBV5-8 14 TGTGCCAGCAGCTTACCCACAAAGAGCTACGAGCAGTACTTC CASSLPTKSYEQYF
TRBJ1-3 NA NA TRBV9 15 TGTGCCAGCAGCGTAGTAGCAGACTCTGGAAACACCATATATTTT CASSVVADSGNTIYF
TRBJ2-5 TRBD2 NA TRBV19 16 TGTGCCAGTAGGGCCCGGGCTAGCGGGAGATACGAGACCCAGTACTTC CASRARASGRYETQYF
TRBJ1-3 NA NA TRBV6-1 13 TGTGCCACCACCCAGAGCTCTGGAAACACCATATATTTT CATTQSSGNTIYF
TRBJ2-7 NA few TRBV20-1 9 TGCAGTGCTGACTACGGGGGCTCCTTC CSADYGGSF
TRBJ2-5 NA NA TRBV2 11 TGTGCCAGCAGGTTCCAAGAGACCCAATACTTC CASRFQETQYF
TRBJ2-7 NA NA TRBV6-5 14 TGTGCCAGCAGTTACCAGGAAGGCCGGCTTGAGCAGTACTTC CASSYQEGRLEQYF
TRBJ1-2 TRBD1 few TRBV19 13 TGTGCCAGTAGTAGGGGACAGAACTATGGCTACACCTTC CASSRGQNYGYTF
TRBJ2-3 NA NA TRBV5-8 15 TGTGCCAGCAGCCCAGCTGGAGGGGACACAGATACGCAGTATTTT CASSPAGGDTDTQYF
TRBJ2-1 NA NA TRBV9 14 TGTGCCAGCAGCGTAGGCCCCAGGTTGAATGAGCAGTTCTTC CASSVGPRLNEQFF
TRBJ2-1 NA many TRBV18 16 TGTGCCAGCTCACCACCCGCGTGGGCGGGTATCAATGAGCAGTTCTTC CASSPPAWAGINEQFF
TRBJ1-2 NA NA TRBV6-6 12 TGTGCCAGCAGTTCGGAGGGCTATGGCTACACCTTC CASSSEGYGYTF
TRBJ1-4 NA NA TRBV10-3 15 TGTGCCATTAGCCAGGGTTCTGCAACTAATGAAAAACTGTTTTTT CAISQGSATNEKLFF